The next 27 T cell receptor beta chains were all read from a single sample in a study of blood T cell repertoires in COVID-19. Sequenced by immunoSEQ multiplex PCR; TCRdb stores in-frame clones only, minus some. The table shows tens of thousands of clones, with roughly four fifths occurring only once. The material sequenced was peripheral blood. The receptors shown here come from a man aged 80 or over with COVID-19, enrolled during active disease.

This clone was recorded only once. The junction does not match germline at one end; this may be a read error. The rearrangement links TRBV5-6 to TRBJ2-7, with 9 bases lining up with TRBD1. CDR1 and CDR2 (germline): SGHDT, YYEEEE. The CDR3 has 13 residues. CDR3 DNA sequence: TGTGCCAGCAGATTGGACAGGGGTCACGAGCAGTACTTC. It codes for CASRLDRGHEQYF.

CDR3 sequence (DNA): TGTGCCAGCAGCTCTCGACTAGATGGCTTCACCTACGAGCAGTACTTC. This translates into CASSSRLDGFTYEQYF. This chain joins TRBV5-6 and TRBJ2-7, with D perhaps matching TRBD2 (6 bases). CDR1 and CDR2 from the germline V gene are SGHDT and YYEEEE. The length of the CDR3 is 16 residues. Trimming took off 3 bases at V and 2 bases at J, with 18 bases between the two ends.

V and J are TRBV10-1 and TRBJ2-3; perhaps TRBD1 as D (5 bases). Germline V gives CDR1 WNHNN, CDR2 SYGVQD (reference sequence). The CDR3 runs to 15 residues. Between the trimmed V and J ends, which lost 0 bases and 2 bases, there was a span of 9 bases. The CDR3, as DNA: TGCGCCAGCAGTGAGTCTCAGGGATCCACAGATACGCAGTATTTT. It translates to CASSESQGSTDTQYF.

The V call is TRBV2, the J call TRBJ1-5; 11 positions match TRBD1. CDR3 length equals 16 residues. J lost 0 bases, V lost 7 bases, and 5 bases had no gene match. The germline V gene encodes CDR1 SNHLY and CDR2 FYNNEI. The CDR3 coding sequence is TGTGCCAGCAAGGGACAGGGGGGGTCTAGCAATCAGCCCCAGCATTTT. Amino acids: CASKGQGGSSNQPQHF. Combining the CDR3 with reference TRBV2 and TRBJ1-5 gives the whole variable domain EPEVTQTPSHQVTQMGQEVILRCVPISNHLYFYWYRQILGQKVEFLVSFYNNEISEKSEIFDDQFSVERPDGSNFTLKIRSTKLEDSAMYFCASKGQGGSSNQPQHFGDGTRLSIL.

The chain has TRBV28 and TRBJ2-3, with D maybe TRBD1 (6 bases). Trimming cost V 3 bases and J 3 bases, with 13 bases left between them. This CDR3 spans 15 amino acids. CDR1 and CDR2 from the germline V gene are MDHEN and SYDVKM. The CDR3: CASSFPQGQTDTQYF. DNA of the CDR3: TGTGCCAGCAGTTTCCCCCAGGGGCAGACAGATACGCAGTATTTT.

The V call is TRBV30, the J call TRBJ1-1; no clear D gene. Germline lookup yields CDR1 GTSNPN and CDR2 SVGIG (reference sequence). The CDR3 is 13 residues long. Trimming left V 0 bases short and J 0 bases short, with 5 bases between. The CDR3 protein is CAWSVQVNTEAFF. CDR3 DNA sequence: TGTGCCTGGAGTGTACAAGTGAACACTGAAGCTTTCTTT.

This clone was seen only a few times. The CDR3 DNA sequence: TGTGCCTGGAAGGGGAATTCCTACGAGCAGTACTTC. Encoded protein: CAWKGNSYEQYF. The gene calls are TRBV30 and TRBJ2-7; possible D gene TRBD1, 5 bases. The CDR3 consists of 12 residues. Trimming left V 4 bases short and J 1 base short, with 8 bases between. The germline CDR1 and CDR2 sequences are GTSNPN and SVGIG (reference sequence).

This chain links TRBV4-1 with TRBJ2-7; 12 nucleotides match TRBD2. The V gene end was trimmed by 3 bases and the J gene end by 4 bases; junction bases not matched to a gene: 16. Germline-derived CDR1 and CDR2 are MGHRA and YSYEKL. The CDR3 loop spans 19 amino acids. CDR3 amino acids: CASSQIPLAGGPSVYEQYF. CDR3 nucleotides: TGCGCCAGCAGCCAGATTCCTCTAGCGGGAGGGCCCTCAGTTTACGAGCAGTACTTC.

The chain combines TRBV7-2 with TRBJ2-7, with D maybe TRBD2 (5 bases). Germline CDR1 reads SGHTA; CDR2 reads FQGNSA. V was trimmed by 3 bases and J by 1 base, leaving 10 bases between them. The CDR3 has 14 residues. CDR3 sequence (DNA): TGTGCCAGCAGCTTTGCTGCGGGTTCCTACGAGCAGTACTTC. Its translation is CASSFAAGSYEQYF.

The rearrangement uses TRBV19 and TRBJ1-1; tentatively, D is TRBD1 (6 bases). Per the germline V gene, CDR1 is LNHDA and CDR2 is SQIVND (reference sequence). The V and J ends lost 5 bases and 5 bases respectively, with 15 bases between them. CDR3 length: 14 amino acids. This CDR3 is CASSRSGGGTEAFF. The CDR3 DNA follows: TGTGCCAGTAGTCGATCGGGGGGCGGGACTGAAGCTTTCTTT.

The V gene is TRBV6-5, the J gene TRBJ1-6; D not resolved. Trimming left V 0 bases short and J 7 bases short, with 7 bases between. CDR3 length: 14 amino acids. Germline V lookup: CDR1 MNHEY, CDR2 SVGAGI. CDR3 protein: CASSYSNQNSPLHF. The DNA for the CDR3 is TGTGCCAGCAGTTACTCGAACCAGAATTCACCCCTCCACTTT.

In this sample, this clone turned up a few times. The J gene is TRBJ2-3, the V gene TRBV5-1; 11 bases are shared with TRBD2. V shed 4 bases and J 2 bases; nucleotides not matched to a gene: 12. The germline V gene encodes CDR1 SGHRS and CDR2 YFSETQ. The CDR3 has 18 amino acids. CDR3 nucleotides: TGCGCCAGCAGCCAAAAAACTCTACTAGCGGGAGACACAGATACGCAGTATTTT. Translated, it gives CASSQKTLLAGDTDTQYF. The full variable domain, with the rest looked up from reference TRBV5-1 and TRBJ2-3, is KAGVTQTPRYLIKTRGQQVTLSCSPISGHRSVSWYQQTPGQGLQFLFEYFSETQRNKGNFPGRFSGRQFSNSRSEMNVSTLELGDSALYLCASSQKTLLAGDTDTQYFGPGTRLTVL.

The rearrangement joins TRBV4-3 to TRBJ2-1, with D perhaps matching TRBD1 (5 bases). Trimming took 5 bases from V and 7 from J, leaving 18 bases between them. Germline V CDR1 and CDR2: LGHNA, YSLEER. This CDR3 comprises 15 residues. CDR3 DNA: TGCGCCAGCAGCGCAATAGCAGGGAACACGAATGAGCAGTTCTTC. Its protein is CASSAIAGNTNEQFF.

J is TRBJ2-3 and V is TRBV5-4; the match to TRBD2 covers 7 bases. V was clipped by 0 bases and J by 3 bases; unmatched bases: 4. The germline CDR1 and CDR2 sequences are SGHNT and YYREEE (reference sequence). The CDR3 length is 15 residues. The CDR3 DNA follows: TGTGCCAGCAGCTTGGGGGACGGGAGGACAGATACGCAGTATTTT. Protein product: CASSLGDGRTDTQYF.

This chain uses TRBV9 with TRBJ2-3; D ambiguous. Germline V gives CDR1 SGDLS, CDR2 YYNGEE. Trimming cost V 4 bases and J 0 bases, with 12 bases left between them. This CDR3 has 15 residues. Here the CDR3 DNA reads TGTGCCAGCAGCCAGTCCCCCTTAAGCACAGATACGCAGTATTTT. The encoded protein is CASSQSPLSTDTQYF.

This chain uses TRBV18 with TRBJ1-5, with D unresolved. V was pared by 6 bases and J by 7 bases, with 13 bases between. CDR1 and CDR2 from the germline V gene are KGHSH and LQKENI. This CDR3 is built from 13 residues. CDR3 DNA: TGTGCCAGCTCCCTTACAAACCAGCAGCCCCAGCATTTT. It is translated as CASSLTNQQPQHF.

The chain employs TRBV5-4 and TRBJ2-2; a weak D match, TRBD1 (6 bases). This CDR3 is built from 16 residues. From germline, CDR1 is SGHNT and CDR2 YYREEE (reference sequence). Trimming cost V 5 bases and J 1 base, with 15 bases left between them. CDR3 loop: CASRRVDRLNTGELFF. CDR3 in DNA: TGTGCCAGCAGACGAGTAGACAGGTTGAACACCGGGGAGCTGTTTTTT.

The genes are TRBV9 and TRBJ2-2; 7 positions agree with TRBD1. Losses at the gene ends were 2 bases for V and 4 bases for J; bases not matched to a gene: 8. Germline V gives CDR1 SGDLS, CDR2 YYNGEE. The CDR3 extends over 16 amino acids. As DNA, the CDR3 is TGTGCCAGCAGCGTCGGACAGGAGATAATCACCGGGGAGCTGTTTTTT. It yields the protein CASSVGQEIITGELFF.

The chain joins TRBV2 to TRBJ1-1; D ambiguous. V lost 1 base and J 1 base, leaving 10 bases between the germline ends. Germline CDR1 SNHLY, CDR2 FYNNEI. The CDR3 sequence is 15 residues long. CDR3 amino acids: CASSEVLQTNTEAFF. The DNA of the CDR3 is TGTGCCAGCAGTGAAGTTCTACAGACGAACACTGAAGCTTTCTTT. The full variable domain, completed using reference TRBV2 and TRBJ1-1, is EPEVTQTPSHQVTQMGQEVILRCVPISNHLYFYWYRQILGQKVEFLVSFYNNEISEKSEIFDDQFSVERPDGSNFTLKIRSTKLEDSAMYFCASSEVLQTNTEAFFGQGTRLTVV.

The gene calls are TRBV5-1 and TRBJ1-2; TRBD1 aligns across 8 bases. This CDR3 region has 15 residues. The germline V gene encodes CDR1 SGHRS and CDR2 YFSETQ. V shed 4 bases, J shed 4 bases, and the junction held 9 bases outside the gene matches. CDR3 sequence: CASSPTGAGIYGYTF. The CDR3 bases are TGCGCCAGCAGCCCGACAGGGGCCGGAATCTATGGCTACACCTTC.

The genes are TRBV7-8 and TRBJ2-3, with 9 positions matching TRBD2. Germline assignment: CDR1 SGHVS and CDR2 FQNEAQ. The CDR3 totals 16 residues. V lost 2 bases to trimming and J lost 1 base; unmatched junction nucleotides: 4. The CDR3 loop is CASSLRIAGGTDTQYF. CDR3 coding DNA: TGTGCCAGCAGCTTAAGAATAGCGGGGGGCACAGATACGCAGTATTTT.

The chain is built from TRBV5-6 and TRBJ2-5, with D unresolved. V gave up 2 bases and J gave up 4 bases, with 9 bases separating them. CDR3 length: 13 amino acids. The germline CDR1 and CDR2 sequences are SGHDT and YYEEEE. DNA for the CDR3: TGTGCCAGCAGCTTATCTGGAGTAGAGACCCAGTACTTC. Translated: CASSLSGVETQYF. Full variable domain (missing parts from reference TRBV5-6 and TRBJ2-5): DAGVTQSPTHLIKTRGQQVTLRCSPKSGHDTVSWYQQALGQGPQFIFQYYEEEERQRGNFPDRFSGHQFPNYSSELNVNALLLGDSALYLCASSLSGVETQYFGPGTRLLVL.

The chain employs TRBV18 and TRBJ2-6; D is ambiguous. V lost 3 bases and J 2 bases, leaving 11 bases between the germline ends. CDR3 length equals 16 residues. The germline CDR1 and CDR2 sequences are KGHSH and LQKENI. Written as DNA, the CDR3 is TGTGCCAGCTCACCTGTCTCAGGTGCTGGGGCCAACGTCCTGACTTTC. Translated, it gives CASSPVSGAGANVLTF. Full variable domain (remainder filled in from reference TRBV18 and TRBJ2-6): NAGVMQNPRHLVRRRGQEARLRCSPMKGHSHVYWYRQLPEEGLKFMVYLQKENIIDESGMPKERFSAEFPKEGPSILRIQQVVRGDSAAYFCASSPVSGAGANVLTFGAGSRLTVL.

The chain recombines TRBV9 with TRBJ2-3; TRBD2 agrees at 7 bases. Trimming cost V 4 bases and J 4 bases; bases outside gene matches: 9. The CDR3 covers 15 residues. Germline CDR1 and CDR2: SGDLS and YYNGEE. CDR3 DNA sequence: TGTGCCAGCAGCCTGGGCGGGGGTAGAGCAGATACGCAGTATTTT. It yields the protein CASSLGGGRADTQYF.

This clone came up a few times. The same CDR3 also results from other DNA sequences found in this sample. This rearrangement joins TRBV15 to TRBJ1-1; 7 bases line up with TRBD1. The germline CDR1 and CDR2 sequences are LNHNV and YYDKDF (reference sequence). Trimming took 2 bases from V and 1 from J; bases not matched to a gene: 4. The CDR3 runs 15 residues. Written as DNA, the CDR3 is TGTGCCACCAGCAGATTGAGACAGGGGAACACTGAAGCTTTCTTT. Amino acids: CATSRLRQGNTEAFF.

The chain combines TRBV5-1 with TRBJ1-2; 9 bases are shared with TRBD1. Germline CDR1 SGHRS, CDR2 YFSETQ. This CDR3 region has 14 residues. V lost 0 bases and J lost 5; bases outside the gene matches: 2. Here the CDR3 DNA reads TGCGCCAGCAGCTTGGACGGACAGGGGTATGGCTACACCTTC. Protein sequence: CASSLDGQGYGYTF.

The chain links TRBV7-9 to TRBJ1-6, with a weak D call TRBD1 (6 bases). The CDR3 runs to 15 residues. Germline CDR1 reads SEHNR; CDR2 reads FQNEAQ (reference sequence). Trimming shortened V by 1 base and J by 10 bases, and 14 bases separated the two germline ends. The CDR3 loop is CASSLVAGAESPLHF. CDR3 bases: TGTGCCAGCAGCTTAGTTGCGGGGGCTGAATCACCCCTCCACTTT.